This TCR beta chain was found in a study of CXCR3-negative and CXCR3-positive naive CD8 T cells (dated by TCRdb to the late 2010s). With respect to the entire study: In total, some 140 million TRB reads were obtained, corresponding to roughly 1.5 +/- 0.3 million reads per library. Diversity and physicochemical repertoire analyses covered about a dozen donors pooled from two independent experiments. TRBV-TRBJ cluster analysis included naive subsets from several donors and memory cells from 3 donors. Points the paper makes about the study in general: Within the same donor, TRBV-TRBJ usage looked similar between naive CXCR3-negative and CXCR3-positive cells, but memory cells had distinct patterns. Because surface CD5, which is linked to self-reactivity in mice, was comparable between the naive subsets, TCR interaction strength was also inferred from the physicochemical properties of TRB CDR3s. CXCR3 expression partially decreased after cryopreservation, so most assays used freshly isolated PBMCs. Comparably high repertoire diversity was found in both naive subsets, whereas much lower repertoire diversity was found in memory CD8+ T cells.

For every CD8+ T cell subset, approximately 300,000 cells were flow-sorted straight into RLT lysis buffer, and each subset was sorted in triplicate. Peripheral blood mononuclear cells were isolated from buffy coats by standard density gradient centrifugation. Total RNA was extracted from sorted cells using an RNeasy Mini Kit. Taken from the germline V gene (reference sequence), the CDR1 and CDR2 loops are GTSNPN and SVGIG. Reading from cysteine to phenylalanine, the CDR3 counts 12 amino acids. Only the protein is on record. Worth noting for this clonotype: This clone's antigen is unknown.

Sequencing instrument: NextSeq 550. The Human TCR Profiling Kit (MiLaboratory) was used to make UMI-labeled 5' RACE TRB cDNA libraries. cDNA synthesis used the entire amount of extracted RNA, and PCR amplification then used the entire amount of cDNA produced. The libraries were made side by side, with each library going through the same number of PCR cycles. The authors' analysis ran thus. With a requirement of at least two reads per UMI, MIGEC and MiXCR extracted about 49,000 +/- 11,000 unique UMI-labeled TRB cDNA molecules per library. On average, about 40,000 +/- 10,000 functional in-frame TRB CDR3 nucleotide clonotypes lacking stop codons were found per library. Diversity metrics, including normalized Shannon-Wiener and Chao1, were computed in VDJtools after downsampling to 5000 UMI-labeled TRB molecules per sample. VDJtools computed clonotype-size-weighted physicochemical properties of the central five CDR3 residues: interaction energy, strength, volume and Kidera factor 4. After TCRdb reprocessed the reads, each CDR3 protein sequence was kept as one row, without DNA. V and J calls and clone size were set by TCRdb, not the authors. The table of this sample itemizes approximately 52,000 distinct CDR3 sequences. Roughly 19% of the sample rests with the top ten.

The clonotype originates from a human donor in good health. Some clones in this sample may be carry-over from other donors' samples. The sequence is built from TRBV30 and TRBJ1-1. The specimen sequenced was memory CD8+ T cells from blood. Explained via the paper, the cell subset or site label denotes: conventional CD8+ memory T cells (TMEM), sorted as controls. The CDR3 sequence is CACLRGSTEAFF.